This passage covers 19 T cell receptor beta chains from one sample sequenced in a study of CD8 T cells in Susac syndrome (dated by TCRdb to the late 2010s). The protocol used for the library was the immunoSEQ multiplex PCR assay. RNA was extracted with the RNeasy kit and about 0.5 to 1 ug was reverse transcribed using random hexamers. The public reads were reanalyzed by TCRdb: fastp trimming at Q25, MiXCR alignment, in-frame beta chains only. CDR3 protein sequences are deduplicated, and each keeps its most common genes and DNA. Counted in this sample were some 260,000 distinct CDR3 sequences; about 88% of them appeared once. Around 0.12% of the sample lies in the top ten. Sequencing input: CD8+ T cells from PBMCs. These receptors came from a human donor with multiple sclerosis.

Points on this clonotype: This CDR3 fails to terminate in the conserved phenylalanine or tryptophan, so it likely reflects a read error. The chain joins TRBV12-3 or TRBV12-4 to TRBJ2-3; 7 bases fit TRBD1. The V segment lost 3 bases and the J segment 1 base; nucleotides outside the gene matches: 10. This CDR3 has 17 amino acids. The CDR3 DNA reads as TGTGCCAGCAGTTTTCCCCCGCAGGGGGAACGCACAGATACGCAGTATTCT. Amino acid sequence: CASSFPPQGERTDTQYS.

This chain uses TRBV7-8 with TRBJ2-5; D ambiguous. CDR1 and CDR2 from the germline V gene are SGHVS and FQNEAQ. CDR3 length: 13 residues. The V and J ends lost 5 bases and 4 bases respectively, with 11 bases between them. CDR3 sequence (DNA): TGTGCCAGCAGCCCCGAGCCGGGAGAGACCCAGTACTTC. Protein: CASSPEPGETQYF. Using reference TRBV7-8 and TRBJ2-5 for the parts outside the CDR3, the full variable domain is GAGVSQSPRYKVAKRGQDVALRCDPISGHVSLFWYQQALGQGPEFLTYFQNEAQLDKSGLPSDRFFAERPEGSVSTLKIQRTQQEDSAVYLCASSPEPGETQYFGPGTRLLVL.

This chain links TRBV5-1 with TRBJ2-7, with D tentatively TRBD2 (6 bases). CDR3 size: 16 residues. The germline V gene encodes CDR1 SGHRS and CDR2 YFSETQ. With 0 bases removed from V and 0 bases from J, the gap between germline ends came to 13 bases. DNA for the CDR3: TGCGCCAGCAGCTTGGGGCCTAGCGACAGCTCCTACGAGCAGTACTTC. Translated: CASSLGPSDSSYEQYF.

The chain has TRBV27 and TRBJ1-2; TRBD1 is a possible D gene (6 bases). Germline V CDR1 and CDR2: MNHEY, SMNVEV (reference sequence). The CDR3 covers 13 residues. V gave up 6 bases and J gave up 5 bases, with 13 bases separating them. The CDR3 nucleotides read TGTGCCAGCAGACAGGGACAAGCTTATGGCTACACCTTC. Protein product: CASRQGQAYGYTF.

The chain combines TRBV12-3 or TRBV12-4 with TRBJ1-1; no reliable D call. The V end lost 3 bases, the J end lost 5 bases, and 4 bases lay between the germline ends. This CDR3 comprises 11 residues. The CDR3 sequence: CASSFVTEAFF. CDR3 DNA: TGTGCCAGCAGTTTTGTTACTGAAGCTTTCTTT.

The chain employs TRBV6-1 and TRBJ2-2; D possibly uses TRBD1 or TRBD2 (5 bases each). V was shortened by 8 bases and J by 0 bases, with 16 bases between the two germline ends. The CDR3 runs to 16 residues. Germline CDR1 and CDR2: MNHNS and SASEGT. CDR3 in amino acids: CASQPVGTANTGELFF. In DNA form, the CDR3 reads TGTGCCAGCCAGCCGGTAGGGACGGCGAACACCGGGGAGCTGTTTTTT.

V is TRBV10-3 and J is TRBJ2-5; D ambiguous. The ends were cut back, 3 bases at V and 1 base at J, with 15 bases in the middle. CDR1 is ENHRY and CDR2 is SYGVKD in the germline V gene. The CDR3 totals 16 residues. The CDR3 DNA sequence: TGTGCCATCAGTGATAATGGGGTCAGTACCCAAGAGACCCAGTACTTC. Protein sequence: CAISDNGVSTQETQYF.

The chain uses TRBV5-4 and TRBJ1-1, with D tentatively TRBD1 (5 bases). V was pared by 0 bases and J by 3 bases, with 9 bases between. Germline V lookup: CDR1 SGHNT, CDR2 YYREEE (reference sequence). This CDR3 spans 14 amino acids. The CDR3 nucleotides read TGTGCCAGCAGCTTGGCCGAAGGGGACACTGAAGCTTTCTTT. Translated, it gives CASSLAEGDTEAFF. The variable domain in full, completed from reference TRBV5-4 and TRBJ1-1, reads ETGVTQSPTHLIKTRGQQVTLRCSSQSGHNTVSWYQQALGQGPQFIFQYYREEENGRGNFPPRFSGLQFPNYSSELNVNALELDDSALYLCASSLAEGDTEAFFGQGTRLTVV.

The CDR3 loop is CASSTLAGGRNEQFF. CDR3 DNA: TGTGCCAGCAGTACCTTGGCGGGAGGGCGCAATGAGCAGTTCTTC. The V call is TRBV6-2 or TRBV6-3, the J call TRBJ2-1; TRBD2 agrees at 9 bases. V lost 5 bases, J lost 6 bases, and 8 bases stayed unmatched. The CDR3 sequence is 15 residues long. Germline CDR1 reads MNHEY; CDR2 reads SVGEGT.

The J gene is TRBJ1-1, the V gene TRBV12-3 or TRBV12-4; D not certain. This CDR3 region has 13 residues. The V and J ends lost 4 bases and 13 bases respectively, with 19 bases between them. DNA for the CDR3: TGTGCCAGCAGTTCACTTCTTGTCGGGCTAGTTTTCTTT. Translated, it gives CASSSLLVGLVFF.

The chain employs TRBV20-1 and TRBJ2-1; the D gene could be TRBD1 or TRBD2 (5 bases each). Deletions cut 0 bases from V and 1 base from J, with 13 bases between. In germline, CDR1 is DFQATT, CDR2 SNEGSKA (reference sequence). The CDR3 covers 16 residues. For the CDR3, the DNA is TGCAGTGCTAGAGATTGGGGGAGACAATCCTACAATGAGCAGTTCTTC. This gives the protein CSARDWGRQSYNEQFF.

The rearrangement uses TRBV6-5 and TRBJ2-1, with a tentative D call TRBD2 (5 bases). The CDR3 covers 13 residues. CDR1 is MNHEY, CDR2 SVGAGI, per germline. Trimming pared 1 base from V and 10 bases from J, leaving 11 bases between. CDR3 region: CASSYWVWEEQFF. DNA for the CDR3: TGTGCCAGCAGTTACTGGGTTTGGGAGGAGCAGTTCTTC.

In this sample, this clonotype turned up a few times. This chain joins TRBV27 and TRBJ2-1; TRBD2 aligns across 9 bases. With 4 bases clipped from V and 8 bases from J, the junction kept 3 bases outside the gene matches. There are 13 residues in the CDR3. CDR1 MNHEY and CDR2 SMNVEV come from the germline V gene (reference sequence). The CDR3 DNA follows: TGTGCCAGCAGTTGGGGACTAGCCTATGAGCAGTTCTTC. Translation: CASSWGLAYEQFF.

On this clonotype: One end of the junction is discordant with germline, which a read error may explain. The chain is built from TRBV28 and TRBJ2-3; TRBD1 might be the D (5 bases). Germline V CDR1 and CDR2: MDHEN, SYDVKM. The CDR3 has 15 residues. CDR3 loop: CASSKARVHTNTQYF. Here the CDR3 DNA reads TGTGCCAGCAGTAAGGCCAGGGTCCACACAAATACGCAGTATTTT.

This sequence joins TRBV29-1 and TRBJ2-3; D gene uncertain. Trimming cost V 1 base and J 6 bases, with 14 bases left between them. Per germline, CDR1 SQVTM and CDR2 ANQGSEA. This CDR3 has 14 amino acids. CDR3 coding DNA: TGCAGCGTTGAAGCCTGGGTGGGAAGGGATACGCAGTATTTT. This gives the protein CSVEAWVGRDTQYF.

The V gene is TRBV6-6, the J gene TRBJ2-1, with D hard to call. The V end lost 4 bases, the J end lost 6 bases, and 7 bases lay between the germline ends. CDR1 is MNHNY and CDR2 is SVGAGI in the germline V gene (reference sequence). This CDR3 spans 12 amino acids. CDR3 protein: CASSSIPNEQFF. Here the CDR3 DNA reads TGTGCCAGCAGTTCAATACCCAATGAGCAGTTCTTC.

V and J are TRBV19 and TRBJ1-1; 10 nucleotides agree with TRBD1. The V and J ends lost 5 bases and 4 bases, in that order; junction bases with no gene match: 4. This CDR3 region has 14 residues. Germline CDR1 reads LNHDA; CDR2 reads SQIVND (reference sequence). The CDR3 loop reads CASSDRDRGTEAFF. The CDR3, as DNA: TGTGCCAGTAGTGACCGGGACAGGGGCACTGAAGCTTTCTTT.

This clonotype was recorded a few times. The DNA of the CDR3 is TGCAGTGCTAGAGATGGGACCGGGGAGCTGTTTTTT. It yields the protein CSARDGTGELFF. The rearrangement joins TRBV20-1 to TRBJ2-2; no definite D call. Between the trimmed V and J ends, which lost 0 bases and 5 bases, there was a span of 4 bases. CDR1 is DFQATT, CDR2 SNEGSKA, per germline (reference sequence). CDR3 length equals 12 residues.

The CDR3 spells CASSEDKNSYEQYF. The CDR3 nucleotides are TGTGCCAGCAGTGAAGACAAGAACTCCTACGAGCAGTACTTC. The rearrangement uses TRBV2 and TRBJ2-7; D is unresolved. Trimming took 1 base from V and 0 from J, leaving 7 bases between them. CDR1 is SNHLY and CDR2 is FYNNEI in the germline V gene. This CDR3 spans 14 amino acids.